One sample yielded the 12 T cell receptor beta chains listed below, sequenced in a study of blood T cell repertoires in COVID-19. Here immunoSEQ multiplex PCR was the method, and the copy in TCRdb shows in-frame clones only, minus some. The profile shows under 75,000 clones, roughly 86% of them singletons. The source material was peripheral blood. Receptors originate from a middle-aged man with active COVID-19.

V and J are TRBV2 and TRBJ1-3; D is uncertain. The CDR3 is 14 amino acids. Trimming left V 2 bases short and J 1 base short, with 6 bases between. Germline CDR1 is SNHLY and CDR2 is FYNNEI. The CDR3 here is CASSERVSGNTIYF. CDR3 bases: TGTGCCAGCAGTGAACGGGTTTCTGGAAACACCATATATTTT.

The chain uses TRBV9 and TRBJ2-1, with 8 nucleotides matching TRBD2. With 4 bases clipped from V and 3 bases from J, the junction kept 6 bases outside the gene matches. The CDR3 contains 15 residues. Germline V lookup: CDR1 SGDLS, CDR2 YYNGEE. The CDR3 is CASSTGGGNYNEQFF. For the CDR3, the DNA is TGTGCCAGCAGCACCGGGGGGGGTAACTACAATGAGCAGTTCTTC.

The chain carries TRBV7-3 and TRBJ1-1; D unresolved. Germline V gene lookup returns CDR1 SGHTA and CDR2 FQGTGA. CDR3 length: 13 residues. The ends were cut back, 5 bases at V and 1 base at J, with 8 bases in the middle. As DNA, the CDR3 is TGTGCCAGCAGCCTTACGCGGAACACTGAAGCTTTCTTT. As protein: CASSLTRNTEAFF.

This rearrangement joins TRBV7-9 to TRBJ2-1; 8 bases match TRBD2. CDR3 length: 15 residues. Germline CDR1 SEHNR, CDR2 FQNEAQ (reference sequence). J lost 4 bases, V lost 4 bases, and 6 bases had no gene match. CDR3 in amino acids: CASSSLRGAYNEQFF. DNA for the CDR3: TGTGCCAGCAGCTCCCTGCGGGGGGCTTACAATGAGCAGTTCTTC.

The chain carries TRBV5-1 and TRBJ2-5, with D possibly matching TRBD2 (5 bases). CDR3 length: 15 residues. The germline gives CDR1 SGHRS, CDR2 YFSETQ. V was clipped by 1 base and J by 2 bases, with 12 bases between them. The DNA of the CDR3 is TGCGCCAGCAGCTTGCTGCCGGGATCACAAGAGACCCAGTACTTC. It yields the protein CASSLLPGSQETQYF.

The CDR3 DNA is TGTGCCAGCAGCTTCAACAGCTACGAGCAGTACTTC. Translating gives CASSFNSYEQYF. The genes are TRBV11-2 and TRBJ2-7; D is unresolved. This CDR3 has 12 amino acids. The ends were cut back, 3 bases at V and 3 bases at J, with 6 bases in the middle. Germline V gives CDR1 SGHAT, CDR2 FQNNGV.

This clone was seen a few times. The chain is built from TRBV7-2 and TRBJ1-5; 8 positions agree with TRBD1. The CDR3 spans 14 residues. J gave up 7 bases and V 5 bases, and 7 bases lay outside the gene matches. In germline, CDR1 is SGHTA, CDR2 FQGNSA. The DNA for the CDR3 is TGTGCCAGCAGCCCAGGACAGGGCCGGCAGCCCCAGCATTTT. Residues: CASSPGQGRQPQHF.

In regard to this clone: At one boundary the junction diverges from the germline segment, which might be a read error. The chain is built from TRBV6-6 and TRBJ2-3; a weak D match, TRBD1 (5 bases). Per germline, CDR1 MNHNY and CDR2 SVGAGI (reference sequence). The CDR3 spans 16 residues. CDR3 nucleotide sequence: TGTGCCAGCAGCCCCTCGGGTACCCTTGGCACAGGTACGCAGTATTTT. As protein: CASSPSGTLGTGTQYF.

There are a few counts of this clone. V gene TRBV7-8 combines with J gene TRBJ1-4; D unclear. This CDR3 is built from 19 residues. Per the germline V gene, CDR1 is SGHVS and CDR2 is FQNEAQ. V was pared by 5 bases and J by 5 bases, with 27 bases between. CDR3 nucleotides: TGTGCCAGCAGCCCGTACCGGGTCTACACCCCAGAAGGAAATGAAAAACTGTTTTTT. This encodes CASSPYRVYTPEGNEKLFF.

The chain links TRBV30 to TRBJ2-7; D gene unclear. The CDR3 spans 15 residues. Deletions cut 0 bases from V and 1 base from J, with 13 bases between. Germline CDR1 reads GTSNPN; CDR2 reads SVGIG (reference sequence). The CDR3 reads CAWSVGVTFSYEQYF. The CDR3 coding sequence is TGTGCCTGGAGTGTCGGTGTCACCTTTTCCTACGAGCAGTACTTC. The whole variable domain, filled in from reference TRBV30 and TRBJ2-7, reads SQTIHQWPATLVQPVGSPLSLECTVEGTSNPNLYWYRQAAGRGLQLLFYSVGIGQISSEVPQNLSASRPQDRQFILSSKKLLLSDSGFYLCAWSVGVTFSYEQYFGPGTRLTVT.

The chain carries TRBV4-1 and TRBJ2-1; maybe TRBD2 (6 bases). The germline gives CDR1 MGHRA, CDR2 YSYEKL. V was clipped by 8 bases and J by 3 bases, with 8 bases between them. The CDR3 is 12 residues long. The CDR3 sequence: CASGTLYNEQFF. CDR3 sequence (DNA): TGCGCCAGCGGGACTCTCTACAATGAGCAGTTCTTC.

CDR3 bases: TGTGCCAGCGCGTTGGACTGGACTGAAGCTTTCTTT. Protein: CASALDWTEAFF. The chain couples TRBV5-4 to TRBJ1-1; D is unresolved. Trimming took 7 bases from V and 5 from J, leaving 12 bases between them. The CDR3 is 12 amino acids. Germline CDR1 SGHNT, CDR2 YYREEE (reference sequence). The complete variable domain, with remaining parts taken from reference TRBV5-4 and TRBJ1-1, reads ETGVTQSPTHLIKTRGQQVTLRCSSQSGHNTVSWYQQALGQGPQFIFQYYREEENGRGNFPPRFSGLQFPNYSSELNVNALELDDSALYLCASALDWTEAFFGQGTRLTVV.